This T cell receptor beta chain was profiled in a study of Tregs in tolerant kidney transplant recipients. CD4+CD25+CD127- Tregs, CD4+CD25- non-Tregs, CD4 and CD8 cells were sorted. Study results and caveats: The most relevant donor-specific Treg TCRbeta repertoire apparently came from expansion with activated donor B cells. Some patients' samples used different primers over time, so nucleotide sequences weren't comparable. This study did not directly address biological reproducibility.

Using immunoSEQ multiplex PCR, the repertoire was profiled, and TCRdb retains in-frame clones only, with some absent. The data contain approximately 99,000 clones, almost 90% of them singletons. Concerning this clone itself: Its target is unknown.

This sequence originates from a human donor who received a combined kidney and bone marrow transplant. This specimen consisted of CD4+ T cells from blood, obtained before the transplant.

CDR3 residues: CASSLDRGSSSGANVLTF. The CDR3 bases are TGTGCCAGCAGCTTAGATCGGGGAAGCAGCTCTGGGGCCAACGTCCTGACTTTC. The gene calls are TRBV7-9 and TRBJ2-6; tentatively, D is TRBD2 (5 bases). CDR1 is SEHNR and CDR2 is FQNEAQ in the germline V gene (reference sequence). Trimming removed 1 base from V and 0 bases from J, with 13 bases in between. This CDR3 is built from 18 residues.